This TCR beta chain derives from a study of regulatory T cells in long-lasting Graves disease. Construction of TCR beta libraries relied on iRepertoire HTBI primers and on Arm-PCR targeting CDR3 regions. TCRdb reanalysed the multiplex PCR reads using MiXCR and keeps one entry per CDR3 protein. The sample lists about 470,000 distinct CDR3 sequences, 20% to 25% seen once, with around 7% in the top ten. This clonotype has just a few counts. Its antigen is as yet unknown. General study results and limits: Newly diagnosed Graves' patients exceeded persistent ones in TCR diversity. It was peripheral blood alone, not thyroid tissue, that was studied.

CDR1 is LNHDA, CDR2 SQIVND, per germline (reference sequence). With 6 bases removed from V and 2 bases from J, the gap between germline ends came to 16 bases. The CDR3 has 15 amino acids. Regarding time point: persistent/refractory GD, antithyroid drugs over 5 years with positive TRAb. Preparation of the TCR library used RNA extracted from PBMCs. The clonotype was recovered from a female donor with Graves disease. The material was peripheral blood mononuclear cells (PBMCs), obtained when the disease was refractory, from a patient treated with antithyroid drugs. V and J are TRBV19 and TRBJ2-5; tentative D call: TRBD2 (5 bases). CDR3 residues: CASSHYRTEQETQYF. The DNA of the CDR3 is TGTGCCAGTAGCCATTACCGGACTGAACAAGAGACCCAGTACTTC.